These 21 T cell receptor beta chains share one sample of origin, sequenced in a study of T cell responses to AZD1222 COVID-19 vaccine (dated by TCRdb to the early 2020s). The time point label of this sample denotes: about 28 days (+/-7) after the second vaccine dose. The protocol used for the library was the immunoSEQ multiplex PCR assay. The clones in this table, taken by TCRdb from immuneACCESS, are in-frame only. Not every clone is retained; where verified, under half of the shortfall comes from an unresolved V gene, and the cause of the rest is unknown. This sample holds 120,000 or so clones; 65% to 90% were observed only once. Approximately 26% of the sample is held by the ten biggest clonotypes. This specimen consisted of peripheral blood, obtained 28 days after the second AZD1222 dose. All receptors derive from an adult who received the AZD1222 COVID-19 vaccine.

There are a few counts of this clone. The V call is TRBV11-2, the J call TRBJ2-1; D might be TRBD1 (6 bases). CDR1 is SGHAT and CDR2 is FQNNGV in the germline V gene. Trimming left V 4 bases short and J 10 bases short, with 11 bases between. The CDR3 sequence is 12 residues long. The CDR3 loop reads CASSWTDREQFF. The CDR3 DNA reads TGTGCCAGCAGCTGGACGGACAGAGAGCAGTTCTTC.

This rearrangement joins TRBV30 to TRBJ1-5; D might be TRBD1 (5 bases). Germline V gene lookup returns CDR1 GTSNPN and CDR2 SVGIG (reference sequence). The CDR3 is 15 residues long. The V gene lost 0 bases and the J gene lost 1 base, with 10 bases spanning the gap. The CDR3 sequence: CAWSVRGRSNQPQHF. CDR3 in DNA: TGTGCCTGGAGTGTTAGGGGAAGGAGCAATCAGCCCCAGCATTTT.

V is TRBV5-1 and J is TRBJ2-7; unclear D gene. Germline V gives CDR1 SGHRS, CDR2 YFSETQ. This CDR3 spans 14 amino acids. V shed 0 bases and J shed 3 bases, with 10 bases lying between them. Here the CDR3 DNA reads TGCGCCAGCAGCTTGGTTGGCGGCAGCTACGAGCAGTACTTC. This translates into CASSLVGGSYEQYF.

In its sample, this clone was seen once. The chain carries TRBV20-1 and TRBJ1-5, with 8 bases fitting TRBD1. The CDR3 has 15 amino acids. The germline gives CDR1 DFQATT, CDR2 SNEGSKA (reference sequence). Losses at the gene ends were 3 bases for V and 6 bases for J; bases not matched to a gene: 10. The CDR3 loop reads CSASIPGGASQPQHF. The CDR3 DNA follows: TGCAGTGCTAGTATCCCAGGGGGCGCATCTCAGCCCCAGCATTTT.

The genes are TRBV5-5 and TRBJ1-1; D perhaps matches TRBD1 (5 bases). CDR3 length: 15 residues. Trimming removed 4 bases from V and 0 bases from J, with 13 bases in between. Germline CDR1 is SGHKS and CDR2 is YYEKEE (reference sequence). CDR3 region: CASSTAGTVNTEAFF. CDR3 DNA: TGTGCCAGCAGCACGGCAGGGACGGTGAACACTGAAGCTTTCTTT.

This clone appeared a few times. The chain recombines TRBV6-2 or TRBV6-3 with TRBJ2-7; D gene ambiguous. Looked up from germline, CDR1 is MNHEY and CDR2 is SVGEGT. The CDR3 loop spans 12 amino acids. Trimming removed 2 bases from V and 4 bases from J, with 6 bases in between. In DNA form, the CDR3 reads TGTGCCAGCAGTTACACCAAATACGAGCAGTACTTC. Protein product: CASSYTKYEQYF.

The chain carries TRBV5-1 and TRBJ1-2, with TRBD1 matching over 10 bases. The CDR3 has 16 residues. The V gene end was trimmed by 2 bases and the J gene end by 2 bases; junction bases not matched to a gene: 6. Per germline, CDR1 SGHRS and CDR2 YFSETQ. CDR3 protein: CASSFSGQGRNYGYTF. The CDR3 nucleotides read TGCGCCAGCAGCTTCTCGGGACAGGGGAGAAACTATGGCTACACCTTC.

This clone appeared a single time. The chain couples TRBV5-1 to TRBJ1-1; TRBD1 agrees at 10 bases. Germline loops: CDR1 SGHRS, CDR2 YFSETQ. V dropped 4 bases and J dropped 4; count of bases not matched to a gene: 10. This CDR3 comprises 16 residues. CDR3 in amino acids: CASSPLTGGFTTEAFF. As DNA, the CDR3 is TGCGCCAGCAGCCCATTGACAGGGGGCTTTACCACTGAAGCTTTCTTT.

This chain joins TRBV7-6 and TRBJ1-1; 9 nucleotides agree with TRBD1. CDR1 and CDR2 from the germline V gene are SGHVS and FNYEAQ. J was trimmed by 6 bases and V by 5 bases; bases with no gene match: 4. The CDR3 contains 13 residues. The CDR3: CASSQGQGSEAFF. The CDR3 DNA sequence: TGTGCCAGCAGCCAGGGACAGGGCTCTGAAGCTTTCTTT.

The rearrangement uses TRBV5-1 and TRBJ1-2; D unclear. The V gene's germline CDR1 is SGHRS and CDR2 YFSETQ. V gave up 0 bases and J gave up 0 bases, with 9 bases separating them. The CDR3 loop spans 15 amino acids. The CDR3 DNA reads TGCGCCAGCAGCTTGGGGACGGTAGCTAACTATGGCTACACCTTC. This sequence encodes CASSLGTVANYGYTF.

CDR3 amino acids: CASSVAGTSLETQYF. The CDR3 DNA follows: TGTGCCAGCAGCGTAGCGGGGACTAGTCTGGAGACCCAGTACTTC. The gene calls are TRBV9 and TRBJ2-5, with TRBD2 matching over 8 bases. The V and J ends lost 0 bases and 5 bases, in that order; junction bases with no gene match: 6. CDR1 is SGDLS and CDR2 is YYNGEE in the germline V gene. The CDR3 spans 15 residues.

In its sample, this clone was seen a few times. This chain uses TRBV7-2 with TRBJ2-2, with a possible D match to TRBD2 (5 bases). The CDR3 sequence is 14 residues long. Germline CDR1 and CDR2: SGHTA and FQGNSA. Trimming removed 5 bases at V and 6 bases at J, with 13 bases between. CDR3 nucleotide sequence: TGTGCCAGCAGCCGGAAGGCCGGGGCCGGGGAGCTGTTTTTT. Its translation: CASSRKAGAGELFF.

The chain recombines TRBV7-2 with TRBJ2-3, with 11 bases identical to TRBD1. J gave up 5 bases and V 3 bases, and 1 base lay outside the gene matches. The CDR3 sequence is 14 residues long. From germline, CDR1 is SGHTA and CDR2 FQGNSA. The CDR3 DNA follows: TGTGCCAGCAGCTTGGACAGGGGGCAAGATACGCAGTATTTT. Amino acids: CASSLDRGQDTQYF. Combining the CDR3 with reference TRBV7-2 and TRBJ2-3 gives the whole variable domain GAGVSQSPSNKVTEKGKDVELRCDPISGHTALYWYRQSLGQGLEFLIYFQGNSAPDKSGLPSDRFSAERTGGSVSTLTIQRTQQEDSAVYLCASSLDRGQDTQYFGPGTRLTVL.

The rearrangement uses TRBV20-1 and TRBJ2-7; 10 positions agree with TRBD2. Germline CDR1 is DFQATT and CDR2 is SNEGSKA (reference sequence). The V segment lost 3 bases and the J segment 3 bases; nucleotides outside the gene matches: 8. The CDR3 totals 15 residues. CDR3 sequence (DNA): TGCAGTGCTAGTGGGGGGACTAGCGACAACTACGAGCAGTACTTC. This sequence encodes CSASGGTSDNYEQYF.

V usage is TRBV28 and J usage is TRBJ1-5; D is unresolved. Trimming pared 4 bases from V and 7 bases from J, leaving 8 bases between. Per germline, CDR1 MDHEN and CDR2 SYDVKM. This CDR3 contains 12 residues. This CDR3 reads CASSSSSQPQHF. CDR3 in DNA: TGTGCCAGCAGTTCGAGCTCCCAGCCCCAGCATTTT.

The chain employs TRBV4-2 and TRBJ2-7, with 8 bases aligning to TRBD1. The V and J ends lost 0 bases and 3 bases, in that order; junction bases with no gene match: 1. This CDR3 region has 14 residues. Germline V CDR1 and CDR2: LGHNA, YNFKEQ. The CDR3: CASSQEDRGYEQYF. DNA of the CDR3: TGTGCCAGCAGCCAAGAAGACAGGGGCTACGAGCAGTACTTC.

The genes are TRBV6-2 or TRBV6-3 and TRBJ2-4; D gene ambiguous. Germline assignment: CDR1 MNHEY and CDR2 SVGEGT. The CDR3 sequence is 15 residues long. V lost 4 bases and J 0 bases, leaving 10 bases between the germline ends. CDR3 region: CASSFRVLAKNIQYF. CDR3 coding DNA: TGTGCCAGCAGTTTTCGAGTACTAGCCAAAAACATTCAGTACTTC.

The CDR3 region has the DNA TGTGCCAGCAGGTCCCTGGGGGGGAGTGACTACGAGCAGTACTTC. Translation gives CASRSLGGSDYEQYF. The chain uses TRBV27 and TRBJ2-7, with TRBD2 identical over 7 bases. Germline V gene sequence: CDR1 MNHEY, CDR2 SMNVEV (reference sequence). The CDR3 covers 15 residues. V gave up 6 bases and J gave up 3 bases; unmatched junction bases: 11.

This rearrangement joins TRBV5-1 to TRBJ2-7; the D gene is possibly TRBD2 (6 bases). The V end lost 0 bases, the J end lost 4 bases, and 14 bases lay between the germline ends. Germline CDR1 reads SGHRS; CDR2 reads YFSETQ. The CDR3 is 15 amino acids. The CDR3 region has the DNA TGCGCCAGCAGCTTGGTCCCCGGGAGAGTTTACGAGCAGTACTTC. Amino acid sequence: CASSLVPGRVYEQYF.

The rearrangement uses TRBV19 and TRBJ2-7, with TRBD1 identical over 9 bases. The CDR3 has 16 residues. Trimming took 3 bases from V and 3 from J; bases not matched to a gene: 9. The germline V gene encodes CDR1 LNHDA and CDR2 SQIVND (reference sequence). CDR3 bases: TGTGCCAGTAGTATCCACTCACGGACAGGGGTCTACGAGCAGTACTTC. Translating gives CASSIHSRTGVYEQYF. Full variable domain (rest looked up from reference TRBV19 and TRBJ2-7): DGGITQSPKYLFRKEGQNVTLSCEQNLNHDAMYWYRQDPGQGLRLIYYSQIVNDFQKGDIAEGYSVSREKKESFPLTVTSAQKNPTAFYLCASSIHSRTGVYEQYFGPGTRLTVT.

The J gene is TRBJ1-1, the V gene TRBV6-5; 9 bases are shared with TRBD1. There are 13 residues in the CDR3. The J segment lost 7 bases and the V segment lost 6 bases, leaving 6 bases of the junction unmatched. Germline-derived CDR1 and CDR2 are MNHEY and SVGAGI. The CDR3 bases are TGTGCCAGCAGAACAGGGGGCGGGGGTGAAGCTTTCTTT. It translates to CASRTGGGGEAFF.